What follows are 29 T cell receptor beta chains derived from one specimen sequenced in a study of blood T cell repertoires in COVID-19. TCRdb keeps only in-frame clones here, not all; method: immunoSEQ multiplex PCR. In the table there are some 77,000 clones, about 82% of which are singletons. Sequencing was carried out using peripheral blood. Receptors were obtained from a woman in her sixties or seventies with acute or convalescent COVID-19.

The V gene is TRBV6-5, the J gene TRBJ1-2; 8 nucleotides line up with TRBD1. This CDR3 spans 14 amino acids. V lost 6 bases and J lost 7; bases outside the gene matches: 10. Per germline, CDR1 MNHEY and CDR2 SVGAGI. The CDR3 bases are TGTGCCAGCAGAACACAGGGGGGAGCGGGTGGCTACACCTTC. Its protein is CASRTQGGAGGYTF.

The rearrangement joins TRBV7-9 to TRBJ2-7, with TRBD1 as a possible D gene (5 bases). Looked up from germline, CDR1 is SEHNR and CDR2 is FQNEAQ (reference sequence). The length of the CDR3 is 15 residues. Trimming stripped 4 bases from V and 2 bases from J, with 15 bases between. The CDR3 DNA reads TGTGCCAGCAGCTCCGAGAACGACAGACCCTACGAGCAGTACTTC. The encoded protein is CASSSENDRPYEQYF.

V is TRBV5-1 and J is TRBJ1-2; 7 positions match TRBD1. Per germline, CDR1 SGHRS and CDR2 YFSETQ. V was pared by 0 bases and J by 5 bases, with 4 bases of the junction left unmatched. This CDR3 comprises 14 residues. The CDR3 spells CASSLEGALYGYTF. CDR3 DNA: TGCGCCAGCAGCTTGGAGGGGGCATTGTATGGCTACACCTTC.

J is TRBJ2-2 and V is TRBV19; 8 nucleotides match TRBD2. There are 11 residues in the CDR3. V shed 10 bases and J 7 bases; nucleotides not matched to a gene: 2. CDR1 and CDR2 from the germline V gene are LNHDA and SQIVND (reference sequence). The CDR3 DNA reads as TGTGCCACCCGGGGGGGCGGGGAGCTGTTTTTT. Its protein is CATRGGGELFF.

The rearrangement links TRBV27 to TRBJ2-3; D is possibly TRBD2 (5 bases). There are 15 residues in the CDR3. Per the germline V gene, CDR1 is MNHEY and CDR2 is SMNVEV (reference sequence). V was pared by 5 bases and J by 7 bases, with 19 bases between. CDR3 amino acids: CASSAGLAGLNTQYF. The CDR3 region has the DNA TGTGCCAGCAGTGCGGGCCTAGCCGGGTTGAATACGCAGTATTTT.

The chain links TRBV19 to TRBJ2-7; 10 bases fit TRBD1. Germline V gene lookup returns CDR1 LNHDA and CDR2 SQIVND (reference sequence). This CDR3 contains 12 residues. J lost 4 bases, V lost 11 bases, and 5 bases had no gene match. CDR3 residues: CASSDRGYEQYF. In DNA, the CDR3 is TGTGCCTCCTCGGACAGGGGGTACGAGCAGTACTTC.

The chain uses TRBV29-1 and TRBJ2-7; TRBD1 matches at 7 bases. V gave up 1 base and J gave up 4 bases; unmatched junction bases: 4. The germline CDR1 and CDR2 sequences are SQVTM and ANQGSEA. The CDR3 has 13 amino acids. CDR3 sequence: CSVEVTGLYEQYF. CDR3 sequence (DNA): TGCAGCGTTGAAGTGACAGGGCTATACGAGCAGTACTTC.

The genes are TRBV7-2 and TRBJ2-1; TRBD2 agrees at 11 bases. CDR1 is SGHTA and CDR2 is FQGNSA in the germline V gene. V lost 1 base to trimming and J lost 2 bases; unmatched junction nucleotides: 1. CDR3 size: 16 residues. The CDR3 sequence: CASSLGTSGPYNEQFF. The CDR3 DNA reads as TGTGCCAGCAGCTTAGGGACTAGCGGGCCCTACAATGAGCAGTTCTTC.

This clone was observed a few times. This chain links TRBV3-1 (or the pseudogene TRBV3-2) with TRBJ2-2, with D possibly being TRBD1 (5 bases). The germline V and J ends were trimmed by 2 bases and 6 bases, with 16 bases remaining between them. This CDR3 has 16 amino acids. Germline V gene lookup returns CDR1 LGHDT and CDR2 YNNKEL (reference sequence). CDR3 sequence: CASSQRQRLAAGELFF. CDR3 DNA sequence: TGTGCCAGCAGCCAACGACAGAGGTTAGCCGCCGGGGAGCTGTTTTTT.

About this clone itself: The same CDR3 also results from other DNA sequences found in this sample. The CDR3 here is CASSLAGGNEQFF. CDR3 DNA: TGTGCCAGCAGCTTAGCAGGGGGCAATGAGCAGTTCTTC. This chain links TRBV11-2 with TRBJ2-1; TRBD1 aligns across 7 bases. The junction had 0 bases not matched to a gene; V was cut back by 1 base and J by 6 bases. Germline lookup yields CDR1 SGHAT and CDR2 FQNNGV. The CDR3 spans 13 residues.

CDR3 sequence (DNA): TGTGCCAGCAACAGGGAAGTGAACACTGAAGCTTTCTTT. Translating it yields CASNREVNTEAFF. The chain uses TRBV6-5 and TRBJ1-1, with TRBD1 as a possible D gene (6 bases). The CDR3 loop spans 13 amino acids. The germline V gene has CDR1 MNHEY and CDR2 SVGAGI. Trimming took 7 bases from V and 0 from J, leaving 9 bases between them.

The chain carries TRBV3-1 (or the pseudogene TRBV3-2) and TRBJ1-1, with TRBD1 matching 9 bases. V dropped 2 bases and J dropped 4; count of bases not matched to a gene: 5. The germline V gene encodes CDR1 LGHDT and CDR2 YNNKEL (reference sequence). The CDR3 is 15 amino acids. The DNA for the CDR3 is TGTGCCAGCAGCCAACGGGACAGGGCGAGCACTGAAGCTTTCTTT. It codes for CASSQRDRASTEAFF.

The chain employs TRBV27 and TRBJ2-7; 10 bases match TRBD2. V shed 5 bases and J 0 bases; nucleotides not matched to a gene: 4. In germline, CDR1 is MNHEY, CDR2 SMNVEV (reference sequence). The CDR3 runs 15 residues. The CDR3 sequence: CASSISGRSSYEQYF. As DNA, the CDR3 is TGTGCCAGCAGTATTAGCGGGAGGAGCTCCTACGAGCAGTACTTC.

Of note for this clone: In the same sample, other DNA sequences code for this CDR3. The V gene is TRBV30, the J gene TRBJ1-5; D possibly corresponds to TRBD1 (6 bases). V dropped 0 bases and J dropped 7 bases, with 10 bases sitting between them. The germline V gene encodes CDR1 GTSNPN and CDR2 SVGIG (reference sequence). The CDR3 has 13 amino acids. CDR3 protein: CAWSVQGRQPQHF. Written as DNA, the CDR3 is TGTGCCTGGAGTGTTCAGGGGAGACAGCCCCAGCATTTT.

The chain couples TRBV18 to TRBJ2-7; D remains unclear. The germline V gene has CDR1 KGHSH and CDR2 LQKENI. Trimming took 3 bases from V and 1 from J, leaving 7 bases between them. The CDR3 sequence is 13 residues long. CDR3 DNA: TGTGCCAGCTCACCGCGAGAATCCTACGAGCAGTACTTC. Protein product: CASSPRESYEQYF.

The chain recombines TRBV30 with TRBJ1-3; D gene uncertain. This CDR3 has 15 amino acids. Germline values: CDR1 GTSNPN, CDR2 SVGIG (reference sequence). V was clipped by 3 bases and J by 0 bases, with 12 bases between them. DNA of the CDR3: TGTGCCTGGAGCTATAGTTCCCTCTCTGGAAACACCATATATTTT. As protein: CAWSYSSLSGNTIYF.

The chain is built from TRBV24-1 and TRBJ1-5; no reliable D call. The V and J ends lost 0 bases and 2 bases respectively, with 4 bases between them. Germline V lookup: CDR1 KGHDR, CDR2 SFDVKD. CDR3 size: 14 residues. The CDR3 reads CATSDLAGNQPQHF. The CDR3, as DNA: TGTGCCACCAGTGATTTGGCGGGCAATCAGCCCCAGCATTTT.

This clone was detected only once. This rearrangement joins TRBV2 to TRBJ1-4; D is uncertain. The CDR3 consists of 15 residues. Looked up from germline, CDR1 is SNHLY and CDR2 is FYNNEI. Trimming took off 8 bases at V and 7 bases at J, with 20 bases between the two ends. Here the CDR3 DNA reads TGTGCCAGCGCGCGGGATTCAGGTTACGGTGAAAAACTGTTTTTT. Translated, it gives CASARDSGYGEKLFF.

The chain employs TRBV19 and TRBJ1-4; tentatively, D is TRBD1 (5 bases). Trimming took off 5 bases at V and 4 bases at J, with 14 bases between the two ends. The germline CDR1 and CDR2 sequences are LNHDA and SQIVND (reference sequence). The CDR3 contains 15 residues. The CDR3 sequence: CASSGWTTYNEKLFF. The CDR3, as DNA: TGTGCCAGTAGTGGCTGGACAACCTATAATGAAAAACTGTTTTTT.

For the CDR3, the DNA is TGTGCCAGCAGCCCACAGGGGTACCTTTCACCCCTCCACTTT. Translation: CASSPQGYLSPLHF. The V call is TRBV5-6, the J call TRBJ1-6; TRBD1 agrees at 7 bases. Germline lookup yields CDR1 SGHDT and CDR2 YYEEEE. CDR3 size: 14 residues. Trimming took 4 bases from V and 9 from J; bases not matched to a gene: 7.

The rearrangement joins TRBV5-1 to TRBJ2-1; 7 bases agree with TRBD1. With 3 bases clipped from V and 3 bases from J, the junction kept 6 bases outside the gene matches. This CDR3 has 15 residues. Germline V lookup: CDR1 SGHRS, CDR2 YFSETQ. The CDR3 DNA reads as TGCGCCAGCAGCTCCGTGGGACAGATCTACAATGAGCAGTTCTTC. It yields the protein CASSSVGQIYNEQFF.

The V call is TRBV5-4, the J call TRBJ2-6, with D perhaps matching TRBD1 (6 bases). CDR1 is SGHNT, CDR2 YYREEE, per germline (reference sequence). The CDR3 sequence is 16 residues long. V lost 5 bases and J lost 1, with 13 bases in between. The CDR3 DNA sequence: TGTGCCAGCAGGAGACAGGTCCCTTCTGGGGCCAACGTCCTGACTTTC. It specifies CASRRQVPSGANVLTF.

Comments on this clone: Other DNA sequences from this sample encode an identical CDR3 as well. The chain combines TRBV4-1 with TRBJ1-2, with 7 nucleotides matching TRBD1. CDR1 MGHRA and CDR2 YSYEKL come from the germline V gene. V trimming: 3 bases; J trimming: 2 bases; junction bases outside the gene matches: 3. The CDR3 is 14 amino acids. The CDR3, as DNA: TGCGCCAGCAGCCAGCCGGACAGGAACTATGGCTACACCTTC. Amino acids: CASSQPDRNYGYTF.

The chain employs TRBV6-5 and TRBJ1-6; D is perhaps TRBD1 (5 bases). The germline gives CDR1 MNHEY, CDR2 SVGAGI. CDR3 length: 14 residues. V dropped 8 bases and J dropped 12 bases, with 20 bases sitting between them. Here the CDR3 reads CASARADPGGPLHF. The CDR3 bases are TGTGCCAGCGCTCGGGCCGACCCGGGGGGACCCCTCCACTTT.

V is TRBV5-1 and J is TRBJ2-7, with D possibly being TRBD1 (6 bases). Per germline, CDR1 SGHRS and CDR2 YFSETQ. Trimming pared 3 bases from V and 0 bases from J, leaving 16 bases between. The CDR3 consists of 16 residues. Here the CDR3 reads CASSSRGARSSYEQYF. For the CDR3, the DNA is TGCGCCAGCAGCTCCAGGGGCGCAAGGAGCTCCTACGAGCAGTACTTC.

This sequence joins TRBV28 and TRBJ2-2, with TRBD2 matching 7 bases. Trimming at V came to 7 bases and at J to 0 bases, leaving 8 bases not matched to a gene. The CDR3 has 16 amino acids. Per the germline V gene, CDR1 is MDHEN and CDR2 is SYDVKM. The CDR3 nucleotides are TGTGCCAGCACTACAGGAGGACTAGCGAACACCGGGGAGCTGTTTTTT. It specifies CASTTGGLANTGELFF.

The V and J genes are TRBV28 and TRBJ1-2, with a tentative D call TRBD1 (6 bases). Per the germline V gene, CDR1 is MDHEN and CDR2 is SYDVKM. The CDR3 spans 14 residues. Trimming removed 6 bases at V and 7 bases at J, with 18 bases between. CDR3 region: CASSEINGQFGYTF. CDR3 sequence (DNA): TGTGCCAGCAGCGAGATAAACGGACAGTTTGGCTACACCTTC.

The chain uses TRBV7-9 and TRBJ2-2, with D possibly TRBD2 on 5 matching bases. Trimming shortened V by 6 bases and J by 6 bases, and 11 bases separated the two germline ends. The CDR3 runs to 13 residues. CDR1 SEHNR and CDR2 FQNEAQ come from the germline V gene (reference sequence). CDR3 coding DNA: TGTGCCAGCAGTTACGACTACGCCGGGGAGCTGTTTTTT. Translated, it gives CASSYDYAGELFF.

This clone has only one observation. CDR3 region: CASSQMGGINTEAFF. The CDR3 DNA is TGCGCCAGCAGCCAGATGGGGGGGATTAACACTGAAGCTTTCTTT. V gene TRBV5-1 combines with J gene TRBJ1-1; D might be TRBD1 (5 bases). The V gene's germline CDR1 is SGHRS and CDR2 YFSETQ. V shed 4 bases and J shed 2 bases, with 15 bases lying between them. The CDR3 totals 15 residues.